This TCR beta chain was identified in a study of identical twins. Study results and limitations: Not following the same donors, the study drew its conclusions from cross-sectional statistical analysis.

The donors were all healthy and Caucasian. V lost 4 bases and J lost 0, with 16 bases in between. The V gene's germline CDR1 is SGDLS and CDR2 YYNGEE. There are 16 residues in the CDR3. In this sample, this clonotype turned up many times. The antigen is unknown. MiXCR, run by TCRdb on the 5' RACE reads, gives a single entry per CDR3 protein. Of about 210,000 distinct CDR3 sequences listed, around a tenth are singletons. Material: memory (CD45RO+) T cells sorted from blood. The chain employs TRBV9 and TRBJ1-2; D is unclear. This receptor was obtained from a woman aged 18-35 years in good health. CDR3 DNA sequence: TGTGCCAGCAGCATGAACGAGGACGGAGCTAACTATGGCTACACCTTC. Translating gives CASSMNEDGANYGYTF. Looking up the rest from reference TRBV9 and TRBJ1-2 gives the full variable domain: DSGVTQTPKHLITATGQRVTLRCSPRSGDLSVYWYQQSLDQGLQFLIQYYNGEERAKGNILERFSAQQFPDLHSELNLSSLELGDSALYFCASSMNEDGANYGYTFGSGTRLTVV.